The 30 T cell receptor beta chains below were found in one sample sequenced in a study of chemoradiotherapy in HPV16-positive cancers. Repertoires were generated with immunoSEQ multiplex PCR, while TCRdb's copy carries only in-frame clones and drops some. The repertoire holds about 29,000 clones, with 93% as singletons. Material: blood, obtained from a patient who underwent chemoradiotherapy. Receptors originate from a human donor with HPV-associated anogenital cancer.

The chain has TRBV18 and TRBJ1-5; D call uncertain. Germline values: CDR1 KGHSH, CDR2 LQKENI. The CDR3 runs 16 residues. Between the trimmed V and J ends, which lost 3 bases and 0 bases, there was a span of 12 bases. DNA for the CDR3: TGTGCCAGCTCACCTTTGTTCGGGGTTAGCAATCAGCCCCAGCATTTT. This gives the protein CASSPLFGVSNQPQHF.

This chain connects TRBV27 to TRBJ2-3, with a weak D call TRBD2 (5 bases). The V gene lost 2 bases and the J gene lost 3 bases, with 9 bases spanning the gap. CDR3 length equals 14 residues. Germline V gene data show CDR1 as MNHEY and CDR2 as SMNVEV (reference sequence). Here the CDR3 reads CASSLSRGTDTQYF. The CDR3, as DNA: TGTGCCAGCAGTTTAAGTCGGGGTACAGATACGCAGTATTTT.

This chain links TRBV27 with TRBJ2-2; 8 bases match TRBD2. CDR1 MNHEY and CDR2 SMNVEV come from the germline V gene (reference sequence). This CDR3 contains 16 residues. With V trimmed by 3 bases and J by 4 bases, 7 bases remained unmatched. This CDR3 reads CASSLGLAGSTGELFF. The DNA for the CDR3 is TGTGCCAGCAGTTTGGGATTAGCGGGAAGCACCGGGGAGCTGTTTTTT.

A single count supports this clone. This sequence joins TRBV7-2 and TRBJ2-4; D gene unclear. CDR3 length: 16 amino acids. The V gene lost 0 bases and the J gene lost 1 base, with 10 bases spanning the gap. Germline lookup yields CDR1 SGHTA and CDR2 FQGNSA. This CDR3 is CASSLAGSWAKNIQYF. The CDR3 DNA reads TGTGCCAGCAGCTTAGCAGGCAGTTGGGCCAAAAACATTCAGTACTTC.

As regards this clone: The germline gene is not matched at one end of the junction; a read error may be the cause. The CDR3 DNA reads TGTGCCAGCAGTTTAGCGGGAGGAAACACCGGGGAGCTGTTTTTT. Translation: CASSLAGGNTGELFF. The chain carries TRBV7-6 and TRBJ2-2; 10 bases line up with TRBD2. The CDR3 is 15 residues long. Germline V gene lookup returns CDR1 SGHVS and CDR2 FNYEAQ.

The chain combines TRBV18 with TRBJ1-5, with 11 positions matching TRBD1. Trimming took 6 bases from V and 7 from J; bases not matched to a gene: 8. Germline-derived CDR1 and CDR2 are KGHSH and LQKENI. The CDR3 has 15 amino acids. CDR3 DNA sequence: TGTGCCAGCTCTCAGGGACAGGGGGGCCACCAGCCCCAGCATTTT. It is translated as CASSQGQGGHQPQHF.

The CDR3, as DNA: TGTGCCAGTTCGGCACAGGGGGCGAAGAGCAATCAGCCCCAGCATTTT. Amino acid sequence: CASSAQGAKSNQPQHF. The gene calls are TRBV19 and TRBJ1-5; TRBD1 matches 9 bases. The CDR3 runs to 16 residues. The germline V gene has CDR1 LNHDA and CDR2 SQIVND (reference sequence). Trimming removed 8 bases from V and 1 base from J; junction bases left unmatched: 9.

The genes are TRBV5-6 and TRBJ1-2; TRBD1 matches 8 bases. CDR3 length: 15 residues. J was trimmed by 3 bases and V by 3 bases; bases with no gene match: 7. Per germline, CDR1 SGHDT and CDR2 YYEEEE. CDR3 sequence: CASSSRDRRHYGYTF. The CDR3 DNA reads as TGTGCCAGCAGCTCCCGGGACAGGAGACACTATGGCTACACCTTC.

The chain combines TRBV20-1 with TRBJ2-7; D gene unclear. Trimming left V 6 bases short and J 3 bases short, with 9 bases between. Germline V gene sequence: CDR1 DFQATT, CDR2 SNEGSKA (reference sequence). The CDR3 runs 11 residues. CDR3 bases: TGCAGTGCGAACTTGGACTACGAGCAGTACTTC. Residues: CSANLDYEQYF.

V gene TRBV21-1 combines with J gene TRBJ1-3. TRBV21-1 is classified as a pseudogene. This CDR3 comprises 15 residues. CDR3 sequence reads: CASSPKAGSGNTIYF. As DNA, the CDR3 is TGTGCCAGCAGCCCGAAGGCGGGGTCTGGAAACACCATATATTTT.

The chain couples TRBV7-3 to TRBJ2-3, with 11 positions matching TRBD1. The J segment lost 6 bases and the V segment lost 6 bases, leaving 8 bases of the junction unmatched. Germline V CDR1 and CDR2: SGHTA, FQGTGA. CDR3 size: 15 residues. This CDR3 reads CASSTGQGAFDTQYF. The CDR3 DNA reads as TGTGCCAGCAGTACTGGACAGGGGGCGTTTGATACGCAGTATTTT.

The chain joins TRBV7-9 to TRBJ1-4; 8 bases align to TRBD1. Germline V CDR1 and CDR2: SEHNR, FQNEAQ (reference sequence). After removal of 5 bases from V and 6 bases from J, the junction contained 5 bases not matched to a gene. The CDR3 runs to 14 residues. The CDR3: CASSKDRVDEKLFF. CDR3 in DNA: TGTGCCAGCAGCAAGGACAGGGTCGATGAAAAACTGTTTTTT. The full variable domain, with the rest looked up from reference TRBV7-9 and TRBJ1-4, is DTGVSQNPRHKITKRGQNVTFRCDPISEHNRLYWYRQTLGQGPEFLTYFQNEAQLEKSRLLSDRFSAERPKGSFSTLEIQRTEQGDSAMYLCASSKDRVDEKLFFGSGTQLSVL.

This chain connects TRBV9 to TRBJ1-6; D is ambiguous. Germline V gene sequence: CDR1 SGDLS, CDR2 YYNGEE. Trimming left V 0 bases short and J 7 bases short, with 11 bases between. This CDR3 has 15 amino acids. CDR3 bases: TGTGCCAGCAGCGTAGATTGGGTCCTGAATTCACCCCTCCACTTT. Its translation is CASSVDWVLNSPLHF.

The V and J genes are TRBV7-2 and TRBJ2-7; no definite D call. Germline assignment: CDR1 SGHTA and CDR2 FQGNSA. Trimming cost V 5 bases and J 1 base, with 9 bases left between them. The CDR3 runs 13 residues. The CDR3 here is CASSPQRSYEQYF. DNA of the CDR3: TGTGCCAGCAGCCCGCAGAGATCCTACGAGCAGTACTTC. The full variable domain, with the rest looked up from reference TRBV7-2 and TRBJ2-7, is GAGVSQSPSNKVTEKGKDVELRCDPISGHTALYWYRQSLGQGLEFLIYFQGNSAPDKSGLPSDRFSAERTGGSVSTLTIQRTQQEDSAVYLCASSPQRSYEQYFGPGTRLTVT.

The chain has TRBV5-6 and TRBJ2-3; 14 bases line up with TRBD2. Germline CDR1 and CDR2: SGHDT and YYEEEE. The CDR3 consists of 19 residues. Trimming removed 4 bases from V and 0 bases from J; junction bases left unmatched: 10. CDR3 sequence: CASSKGLAGALTSTDTQYF. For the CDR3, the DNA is TGTGCCAGCAGCAAGGGACTAGCGGGGGCGCTTACTAGCACAGATACGCAGTATTTT.

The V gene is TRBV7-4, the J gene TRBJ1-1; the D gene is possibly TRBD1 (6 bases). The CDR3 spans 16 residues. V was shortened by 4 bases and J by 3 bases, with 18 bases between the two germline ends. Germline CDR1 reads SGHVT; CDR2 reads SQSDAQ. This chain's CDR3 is CASSWGGGVLDTEAFF. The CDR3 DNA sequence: TGTGCCAGCAGCTGGGGGGGCGGGGTATTGGACACTGAAGCTTTCTTT.

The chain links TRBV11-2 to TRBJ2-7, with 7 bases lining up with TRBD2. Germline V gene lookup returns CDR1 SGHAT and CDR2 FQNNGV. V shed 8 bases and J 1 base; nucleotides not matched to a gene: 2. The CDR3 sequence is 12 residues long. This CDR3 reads CASGLGSYEQYF. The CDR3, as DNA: TGTGCCAGCGGACTAGGGTCCTACGAGCAGTACTTC.

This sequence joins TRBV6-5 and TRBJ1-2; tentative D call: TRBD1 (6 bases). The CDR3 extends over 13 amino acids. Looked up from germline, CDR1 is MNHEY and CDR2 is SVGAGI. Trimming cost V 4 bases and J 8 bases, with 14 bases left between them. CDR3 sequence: CASSSKDSRGYTF. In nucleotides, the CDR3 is TGTGCCAGCAGTTCGAAGGACAGCAGGGGCTACACCTTC.

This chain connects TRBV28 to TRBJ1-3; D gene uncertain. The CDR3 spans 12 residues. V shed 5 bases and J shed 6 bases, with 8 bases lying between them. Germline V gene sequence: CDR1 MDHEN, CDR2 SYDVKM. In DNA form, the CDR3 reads TGTGCCAGCAGTCTAAGAGAAAACACCATATATTTT. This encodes CASSLRENTIYF.

CDR3 DNA: TGTGCCAGCAGCATACATGATCCGGGACCGAATCAGCCCCAGCATTTT. It yields the protein CASSIHDPGPNQPQHF. V gene TRBV7-8 combines with J gene TRBJ1-5, with D maybe TRBD1 (5 bases). CDR3 length equals 16 residues. Germline values: CDR1 SGHVS, CDR2 FQNEAQ. V lost 5 bases and J lost 4, with 18 bases in between.

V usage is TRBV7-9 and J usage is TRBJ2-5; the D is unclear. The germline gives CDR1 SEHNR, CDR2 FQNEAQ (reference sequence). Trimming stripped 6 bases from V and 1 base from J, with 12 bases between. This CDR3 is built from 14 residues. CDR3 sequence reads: CASRGGLSQETQYF. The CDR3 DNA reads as TGTGCCAGCAGGGGCGGCCTAAGCCAAGAGACCCAGTACTTC.

CDR3 amino acids: CASRLGQGDEQYF. Here the CDR3 DNA reads TGTGCCAGCAGATTGGGACAGGGGGACGAGCAGTACTTC. This sequence joins TRBV7-2 and TRBJ2-7, with TRBD1 matching over 11 bases. Trimming removed 6 bases from V and 5 bases from J; junction bases left unmatched: 3. From germline, CDR1 is SGHTA and CDR2 FQGNSA. The CDR3 loop spans 13 amino acids.

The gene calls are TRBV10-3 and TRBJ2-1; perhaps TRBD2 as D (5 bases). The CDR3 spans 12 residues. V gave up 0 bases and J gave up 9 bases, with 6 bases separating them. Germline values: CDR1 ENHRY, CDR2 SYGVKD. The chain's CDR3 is CAISESEGEQFF. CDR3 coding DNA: TGTGCCATCAGTGAGTCAGAGGGTGAGCAGTTCTTC.

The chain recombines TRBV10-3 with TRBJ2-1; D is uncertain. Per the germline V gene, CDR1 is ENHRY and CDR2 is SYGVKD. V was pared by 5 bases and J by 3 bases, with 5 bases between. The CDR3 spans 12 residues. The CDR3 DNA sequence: TGTGCCATCAGTCCGGACTACAATGAGCAGTTCTTC. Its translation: CAISPDYNEQFF.

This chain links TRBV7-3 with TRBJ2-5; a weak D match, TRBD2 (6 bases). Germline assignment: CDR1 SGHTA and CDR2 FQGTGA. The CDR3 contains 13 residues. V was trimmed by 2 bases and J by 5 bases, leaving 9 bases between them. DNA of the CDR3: TGTGCCAGCAGCTTAGGGGGGTGGGAGACCCAGTACTTC. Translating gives CASSLGGWETQYF.

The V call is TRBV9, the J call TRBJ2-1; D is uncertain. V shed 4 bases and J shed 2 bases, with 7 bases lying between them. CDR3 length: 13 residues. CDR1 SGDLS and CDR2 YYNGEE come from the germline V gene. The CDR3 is CASSPDAYNEQFF. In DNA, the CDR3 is TGTGCCAGCAGCCCCGATGCCTACAATGAGCAGTTCTTC.

CDR3 residues: CASSLKLAGQETQYF. CDR3 sequence (DNA): TGTGCCAGCAGCTTAAAACTAGCGGGGCAAGAGACCCAGTACTTC. The chain recombines TRBV7-8 with TRBJ2-5; 10 nucleotides align to TRBD2. CDR3 length: 15 residues. V shed 2 bases and J 2 bases; nucleotides not matched to a gene: 2. CDR1 and CDR2 from the germline V gene are SGHVS and FQNEAQ.

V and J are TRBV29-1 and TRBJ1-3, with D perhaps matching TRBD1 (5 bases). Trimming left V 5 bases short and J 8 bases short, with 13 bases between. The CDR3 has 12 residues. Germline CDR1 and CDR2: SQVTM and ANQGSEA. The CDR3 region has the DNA TGCAGCGTTAAGATCGGAGGGGACACCATATATTTT. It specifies CSVKIGGDTIYF.

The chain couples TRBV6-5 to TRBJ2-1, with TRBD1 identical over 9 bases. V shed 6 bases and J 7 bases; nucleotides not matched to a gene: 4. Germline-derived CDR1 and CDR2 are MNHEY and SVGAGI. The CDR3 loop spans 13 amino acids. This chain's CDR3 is CASRGTGRNEQFF. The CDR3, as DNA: TGTGCCAGCAGAGGGACAGGGCGAAATGAGCAGTTCTTC.

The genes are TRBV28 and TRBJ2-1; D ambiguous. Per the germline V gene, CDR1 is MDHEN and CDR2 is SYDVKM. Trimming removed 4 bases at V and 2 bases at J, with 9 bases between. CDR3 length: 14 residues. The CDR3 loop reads CASSSRPAYNEQFF. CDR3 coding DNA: TGTGCCAGCAGTTCCCGACCCGCCTACAATGAGCAGTTCTTC.